The source of this T cell receptor beta chain is a study of blood T cell repertoires in COVID-19. Study-level background: T cells, B-cell-depleted T cells, or PBMCs supplied cDNA or gDNA.

Germline V CDR1 and CDR2: LNHDA, SQIVND (reference sequence). CDR3 length: 13 amino acids. Between the trimmed V and J ends, which lost 4 bases and 8 bases, there was a span of 14 bases. Sequenced by immunoSEQ multiplex PCR; TCRdb stores in-frame clones only, minus some. The table shows 100,000 to 150,000 clones, with around three quarters occurring only once. This TCR came from a man aged 35 to 55 with active or convalescent COVID-19. This chain joins TRBV19 and TRBJ1-2, with a possible D match to TRBD1 (6 bases). The sample consisted of peripheral blood. CDR3 bases: TGTGCCAGTAGTAACACCGGGACAATCGGCTACACCTTC. Its translation: CASSNTGTIGYTF.